The clone carrying this T cell receptor (beta chain) was counted a single time. What it binds is unknown. The primer mix had 60 Vbeta and 13 Jbeta primers. Assay used: immunoSEQ multiplex PCR; TCRdb lists only in-frame clones, some missing. The table records 100,000 to 150,000 clones, roughly four fifths of them present only once. Trimming removed 5 bases from V and 2 bases from J, with 25 bases in between. Germline V CDR1 and CDR2: SGHVS, FQNEAQ. The CDR3 consists of 18 residues. The sample is drawn from a study of cytomegalovirus exposure and HLA in healthy donors. Study context: Some 200 million T cells yielded 100 million or so unique TCR beta sequences, as an earlier analysis found. An early release of data contained some 80 million unique TCRs, which came from HLA-typed donors.

Donors had nominal health at sampling but likely had unrecorded immune exposures. General study findings and limits: V- and J-gene trimming of TCR beta was linked (in a later analysis) to a missense DCLRE1C variant.

This chain links TRBV7-8 with TRBJ2-7, with a tentative D call TRBD2 (6 bases). This sequence originates from a girl aged 2 to 9 in good health and CMV-seronegative. The sample was PBMCs. CDR3 protein: CASSPSGGLGGGTYEQYF. The CDR3 coding sequence is TGTGCCAGCAGCCCCTCCGGAGGGCTGGGGGGTGGGACCTACGAGCAGTACTTC.